Listed below are T cell receptor beta chains from one sample, sequenced in a study of prognosis after radiotherapy for stage I lung cancer. A single record per CDR3 protein comes from TCRdb applying MiXCR to the multiplex PCR reads. Of 25,000 to 35,000 distinct CDR3 sequences listed, 40% to 50% are singletons. Sequencing was performed on PBMCs, taken before or after stereotactic body radiation therapy (not recorded which). The receptors come from a donor aged 50 or older with non-small cell lung cancer. The CDR3 runs from the conserved cysteine through the conserved F or W. A D gene is named only where the DNA matches it firmly. Clone sizes are given selectively: once, few, many, or a class where the clone is expanded.

CDR3 DNA: TGCAGTGCTATGGGGGACAGTGGTATCGACGAGCAGTACTTC
CDR3 protein: CSAMGDSGIDEQYF
V gene: TRBV20-1
clone size: .
J gene: TRBJ2-7
D gene: TRBD1

CDR3 DNA: TGTGCCAGCAGTTTAGTGGCAGGCAATCAGCCCCAGCATTTT
CDR3 protein: CASSLVAGNQPQHF
V gene: TRBV12-3/TRBV12-4
clone size: medium-sized
J gene: TRBJ1-5
D gene: .

CDR3 DNA: TGTGCCAGCAGTTTAGGCAGGGGGTACACCGGGGAGCTGTTTTTT
CDR3 protein: CASSLGRGYTGELFF
V gene: TRBV27
clone size: .
J gene: TRBJ2-2
D gene: TRBD1

CDR3 DNA: TGTGCCAGCAGTTTACATCCTCCGGCAGACATCTATGGCTACACCTTC
CDR3 protein: CASSLHPPADIYGYTF
V gene: TRBV28
clone size: many
J gene: TRBJ1-2
D gene: .

CDR3 DNA: TGTGCCGCCGGAAGGCCTTCAGGGACCCTCCACTTT
CDR3 protein: CAAGRPSGTLHF
V gene: TRBV30
clone size: many
J gene: TRBJ1-6
D gene: .

CDR3 DNA: TGTGCCAGCAGTTACTCGGTCCCGACAGACTATGGCTACACCTTC
CDR3 protein: CASSYSVPTDYGYTF
V gene: TRBV6-5
clone size: many
J gene: TRBJ1-2
D gene: .

CDR3 DNA: TGTGCCAGCAGTTTGAGGGACACCTACACCGGGGAGCTGTTTTTT
CDR3 protein: CASSLRDTYTGELFF
V gene: TRBV12-3/TRBV12-4
clone size: .
J gene: TRBJ2-2
D gene: .

CDR3 DNA: TGTGCCGGCAGTTACCCCCTTGCTGGGGGAGACCACTACGAGCAGTACTTC
CDR3 protein: CAGSYPLAGGDHYEQYF
V gene: TRBV6-5
clone size: .
J gene: TRBJ2-7
D gene: .

CDR3 DNA: TGTGCCAGCAGGGGAGGGACGGAGAATTCACCCCTCCACTTT
CDR3 protein: CASRGGTENSPLHF
V gene: TRBV9
clone size: medium-sized
J gene: TRBJ1-6
D gene: .

CDR3 DNA: TGTGCCAGCAGCTTAGCGAGGCCACCCACAGATACGCAGTATTTT
CDR3 protein: CASSLARPPTDTQYF
V gene: TRBV7-9
clone size: many
J gene: TRBJ2-3
D gene: .

CDR3 DNA: TGCGCCAGCAGCCATGTGTACAGGGGCTATGGCTACACCTTC
CDR3 protein: CASSHVYRGYGYTF
V gene: TRBV4-3
clone size: .
J gene: TRBJ1-2
D gene: TRBD1

CDR3 DNA: TGTGCCAGCAGTTACGGCGTGACATACGAGCAGCACTTC
CDR3 protein: CASSYGVTYEQHF
V gene: TRBV27
clone size: .
J gene: TRBJ2-7
D gene: .

CDR3 DNA: TGTGCCTGGCTAAGGGTTAGCGGGAGTGCAATAGGAGATACGCAGTATTTT
CDR3 protein: CAWLRVSGSAIGDTQYF
V gene: TRBV30
clone size: many
J gene: TRBJ2-3
D gene: TRBD2

CDR3 DNA: TGCAGTGCTAGAGATGCACTAGCAGGAAAGACCCAGTACTTC
CDR3 protein: CSARDALAGKTQYF
V gene: TRBV20-1
clone size: .
J gene: TRBJ2-5
D gene: .

CDR3 DNA: TGTGCCAGCAGCCTAATGGGACTAGCGGGAGATACGCAGTATTTT
CDR3 protein: CASSLMGLAGDTQYF
V gene: TRBV7-2
clone size: many
J gene: TRBJ2-3
D gene: TRBD2

CDR3 DNA: TGCGCCAGCAGCAAGGACAGGGGTATCTACGAGCAGTACTTC
CDR3 protein: CASSKDRGIYEQYF
V gene: TRBV5-1
clone size: many
J gene: TRBJ2-7
D gene: TRBD1

CDR3 DNA: TGCGCCAGCAGCCAAGATCCGACACTTAACTATGGCTACACCTTC
CDR3 protein: CASSQDPTLNYGYTF
V gene: TRBV4-3
clone size: .
J gene: TRBJ1-2
D gene: .

CDR3 DNA: TGTGCCAGCAGCTTAAGGCGTAGCGTCGGTTCCACAGATACGCAGTATTTT
CDR3 protein: CASSLRRSVGSTDTQYF
V gene: TRBV7-3
clone size: .
J gene: TRBJ2-3
D gene: .

CDR3 DNA: TGCGCCAGCAGCCAACGATCTCCGGGACAGGGGCTCAATGAGCAGTTCTTC
CDR3 protein: CASSQRSPGQGLNEQFF
V gene: TRBV4-1
clone size: few
J gene: TRBJ2-1
D gene: TRBD1

CDR3 DNA: TGCGCCAGCGGACGACTAGCGGGAGCTGTACTAACAGATACGCAGCATTTT
CDR3 protein: CASGRLAGAVLTDTQHF
V gene: TRBV5-1
clone size: .
J gene: TRBJ1-5
D gene: .

CDR3 DNA: TGTGCCAGCAGTCCGCCACAGGGTAGCGGAAACACCATATATTTT
CDR3 protein: CASSPPQGSGNTIYF
V gene: TRBV25-1
clone size: .
J gene: TRBJ1-3
D gene: .

CDR3 DNA: TGTGCCAGCAGCTTACTCATGACAGCCACAGATACGCAGTATTTT
CDR3 protein: CASSLLMTATDTQYF
V gene: TRBV7-9
clone size: .
J gene: TRBJ2-3
D gene: .

CDR3 DNA: TGTGCCAGCAGTGTGGGTGACACCGGGGAGCTGTTTTTT
CDR3 protein: CASSVGDTGELFF
V gene: TRBV6-1
clone size: .
J gene: TRBJ2-2
D gene: .

CDR3 DNA: TGCAGTGCTAGTCGGGAAAGGGGCTATGGCTACACCTTC
CDR3 protein: CSASRERGYGYTF
V gene: TRBV20-1
clone size: many
J gene: TRBJ1-2
D gene: .